Presented here are 19 T cell receptor beta chains from one specimen sequenced in a study of radiotherapy plus CTLA-4 blockade in lung cancer. Produced via immunoSEQ multiplex PCR; TCRdb's table is partial and in-frame only. The table records 130,000 or so clones, just under 90% of them present only once. The sequenced sample was peripheral blood, obtained from a patient treated with radiotherapy plus ipilimumab. The receptors were sampled from a human donor with non-small cell lung cancer that progressed on radiotherapy plus ipilimumab.

The chain is built from TRBV9 and TRBJ2-1; D is unclear. CDR1 and CDR2 (germline): SGDLS, YYNGEE. V was clipped by 4 bases and J by 8 bases, with 13 bases between them. This CDR3 comprises 13 residues. CDR3 amino acids: CASSQRIRDEQFF. CDR3 coding DNA: TGTGCCAGCAGCCAAAGGATTCGGGATGAGCAGTTCTTC.

The chain combines TRBV4-2 with TRBJ2-3, with D possibly TRBD2 on 6 matching bases. The CDR3 has 16 amino acids. Germline V lookup: CDR1 LGHNA, CDR2 YNFKEQ. Trimming cost V 4 bases and J 0 bases, with 14 bases left between them. The CDR3 loop reads CASSPQWRGSTDTQYF. The CDR3 bases are TGTGCCAGCAGCCCCCAGTGGCGGGGAAGCACAGATACGCAGTATTTT.

This chain links TRBV15 with TRBJ1-5; 9 positions match TRBD1. The V and J ends lost 3 bases and 3 bases, in that order; junction bases with no gene match: 6. The CDR3 is made up of 16 amino acids. CDR1 is LNHNV and CDR2 is YYDKDF in the germline V gene (reference sequence). For the CDR3, the DNA is TGTGCCACCAGCAGGCCGGGACAGGGACTCAATCAGCCCCAGCATTTT. Encoded protein: CATSRPGQGLNQPQHF.

The chain joins TRBV6-5 to TRBJ2-7; D not resolved. Looked up from germline, CDR1 is MNHEY and CDR2 is SVGAGI. V lost 3 bases and J lost 4, with 13 bases in between. This CDR3 region has 14 residues. The CDR3 sequence is CASSYNQMGYEQYF. CDR3 DNA: TGTGCCAGCAGTTATAATCAGATGGGGTACGAGCAGTACTTC.

The chain joins TRBV23-1 to TRBJ1-5, with TRBD1 matching over 9 bases. TRBV23-1 qualifies as an ORF whose function is uncertain. Unmatched junction bases numbered 7, after V lost 4 bases and J lost 6 bases. This CDR3 comprises 15 residues. The CDR3 nucleotides are TGCGCCAGCAGTCTCCAAGGACAGGGGTGTCAGCCCCAGCATTTT. Translation gives CASSLQGQGCQPQHF.

The chain couples TRBV5-1 to TRBJ1-5; weak D call: TRBD1 (5 bases). Germline CDR1 SGHRS, CDR2 YFSETQ. The V end lost 0 bases, the J end lost 4 bases, and 8 bases lay between the germline ends. The CDR3 sequence is 14 residues long. CDR3 in amino acids: CASSLEGPNQPQHF. CDR3 in DNA: TGCGCCAGCAGCTTGGAGGGGCCGAATCAGCCCCAGCATTTT.

The J gene is TRBJ2-1, the V gene TRBV21-1. TRBV21-1 counts as a pseudogene. This CDR3 comprises 16 residues. The CDR3: CASSKDGPMKVNEQFF. CDR3 bases: TGTGCCAGCAGCAAGGACGGGCCCATGAAGGTAAATGAGCAGTTCTTC.

CDR3 sequence reads: CASSLRRGGWNEQFF. Written as DNA, the CDR3 is TGTGCCAGCAGCTTACGGCGAGGGGGGTGGAATGAGCAGTTCTTC. This chain joins TRBV11-3 and TRBJ2-1; D is perhaps TRBD1 or TRBD2 (6 bases each). This CDR3 is built from 15 residues. V shed 2 bases and J shed 7 bases, with 15 bases lying between them. CDR1 is SGHNT and CDR2 is YENEEA in the germline V gene.

The CDR3 nucleotides are TGTGCCAGCAGCGTAGCCCAGGGGGCAAGTGACTACACCTTC. Translation: CASSVAQGASDYTF. The chain employs TRBV9 and TRBJ1-2; 8 bases map to TRBD1. The CDR3 loop spans 14 amino acids. Germline V lookup: CDR1 SGDLS, CDR2 YYNGEE. Trimming at V came to 0 bases and at J to 10 bases, leaving 8 bases not matched to a gene.

The table lists this clone with a few counts. The V call is TRBV29-1, the J call TRBJ1-1; D is uncertain. Germline-derived CDR1 and CDR2 are SQVTM and ANQGSEA. The CDR3 covers 12 residues. With 2 bases removed from V and 4 bases from J, the gap between germline ends came to 8 bases. The CDR3 loop reads CSVERGSTEAFF. For the CDR3, the DNA is TGCAGCGTTGAACGGGGAAGCACTGAAGCTTTCTTT.

This chain uses TRBV6-6 with TRBJ1-4; no firm D call. Trimming removed 4 bases from V and 1 base from J, with 10 bases in between. Looked up from germline, CDR1 is MNHNY and CDR2 is SVGAGI (reference sequence). The CDR3 sequence is 15 residues long. The CDR3 coding sequence is TGTGCCAGCAGTTCCAACCTCGGAACTAATGAAAAACTGTTTTTT. Its protein product is CASSSNLGTNEKLFF.

The genes are TRBV7-2 and TRBJ2-5; maybe TRBD2 (5 bases). Deletions cut 5 bases from V and 3 bases from J, with 10 bases between. Germline V gives CDR1 SGHTA, CDR2 FQGNSA. The CDR3 extends over 13 amino acids. The CDR3 loop reads CASSQDSEETQYF. In DNA, the CDR3 is TGTGCCAGCAGCCAGGACTCAGAAGAGACCCAGTACTTC.

The chain joins TRBV6-6 to TRBJ2-7, with D perhaps matching TRBD1 (5 bases). There are 14 residues in the CDR3. The ends were cut back, 6 bases at V and 6 bases at J, with 18 bases in the middle. CDR1 and CDR2 from the germline V gene are MNHNY and SVGAGI (reference sequence). CDR3 in amino acids: CASSNRQGRVEQYF. Written as DNA, the CDR3 is TGTGCCAGCAGCAATAGGCAGGGAAGAGTCGAGCAGTACTTC.

The chain employs TRBV5-1 and TRBJ2-4; possibly TRBD1 for D (5 bases). This CDR3 comprises 14 residues. CDR1 and CDR2 from the germline V gene are SGHRS and YFSETQ. V was clipped by 5 bases and J by 1 base, with 10 bases between them. CDR3 residues: CASRAWGAKNIQYF. CDR3 bases: TGCGCCAGCAGGGCGTGGGGCGCCAAAAACATTCAGTACTTC.

The CDR3 spells CASRLQGAGELFF. CDR3 nucleotide sequence: TGTGCCAGCAGGTTACAGGGTGCCGGGGAGCTGTTTTTT. The rearrangement joins TRBV7-8 to TRBJ2-2, with D possibly being TRBD1 (6 bases). The CDR3 runs 13 residues. Germline V gene lookup returns CDR1 SGHVS and CDR2 FQNEAQ. The ends were cut back, 6 bases at V and 6 bases at J, with 11 bases in the middle.

The chain has TRBV21-1 and TRBJ2-7; TRBD1 is the table's D call, not checked against the DNA. TRBV21-1 is labeled a pseudogene. This CDR3 contains 19 residues. As DNA, the CDR3 is TGTGCCAGCAGCAAGGTCGAGCTACACCGGGACAGAAAACCCTACGAGCAGTACTTC. It yields the protein CASSKVELHRDRKPYEQYF.

The chain has TRBV5-1 and TRBJ1-1; no clear D gene. The germline V gene encodes CDR1 SGHRS and CDR2 YFSETQ. This CDR3 spans 13 amino acids. Between the trimmed V and J ends, which lost 0 bases and 1 base, there was a span of 4 bases. In nucleotides, the CDR3 is TGCGCCAGCAGCTTGGTATCGAACACTGAAGCTTTCTTT. Translated, it gives CASSLVSNTEAFF. Full variable domain (missing parts from reference TRBV5-1 and TRBJ1-1): KAGVTQTPRYLIKTRGQQVTLSCSPISGHRSVSWYQQTPGQGLQFLFEYFSETQRNKGNFPGRFSGRQFSNSRSEMNVSTLELGDSALYLCASSLVSNTEAFFGQGTRLTVV.

J is TRBJ2-4 and V is TRBV6-4, with 9 bases that match TRBD1. In germline, CDR1 is MRHNA, CDR2 SNTAGT. The J segment lost 0 bases and the V segment lost 0 bases, leaving 12 bases of the junction unmatched. The CDR3 is made up of 20 amino acids. For the CDR3, the DNA is TGTGCCAGCAGTGACTCCGGACAGGGGAAGCGGGACTTAGCCAAAAACATTCAGTACTTC. It is translated as CASSDSGQGKRDLAKNIQYF.

The chain combines TRBV7-8 with TRBJ2-7, with 14 bases identical to TRBD2. J lost 6 bases, V lost 5 bases, and 6 bases had no gene match. There are 15 residues in the CDR3. Germline lookup yields CDR1 SGHVS and CDR2 FQNEAQ. CDR3 sequence (DNA): TGTGCCAGCAGCCCGGGACTAGCGGGAGTGGGCGAGCAGTACTTC. Its protein is CASSPGLAGVGEQYF.